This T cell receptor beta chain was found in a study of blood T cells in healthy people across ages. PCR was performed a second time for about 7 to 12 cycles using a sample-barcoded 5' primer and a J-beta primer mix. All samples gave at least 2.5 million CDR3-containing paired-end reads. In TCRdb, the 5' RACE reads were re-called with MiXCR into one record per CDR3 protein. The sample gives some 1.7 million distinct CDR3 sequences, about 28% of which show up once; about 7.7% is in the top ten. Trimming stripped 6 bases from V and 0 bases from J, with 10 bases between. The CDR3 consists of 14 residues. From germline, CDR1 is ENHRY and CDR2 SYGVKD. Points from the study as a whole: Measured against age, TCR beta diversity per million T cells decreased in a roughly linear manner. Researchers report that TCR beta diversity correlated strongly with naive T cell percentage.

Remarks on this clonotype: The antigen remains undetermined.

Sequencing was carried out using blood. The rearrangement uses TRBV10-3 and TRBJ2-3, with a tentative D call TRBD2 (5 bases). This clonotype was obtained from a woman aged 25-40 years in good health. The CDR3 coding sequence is TGTGCCATCAGCAGCGGTGTTAGCACAGATACGCAGTATTTT. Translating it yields CAISSGVSTDTQYF.